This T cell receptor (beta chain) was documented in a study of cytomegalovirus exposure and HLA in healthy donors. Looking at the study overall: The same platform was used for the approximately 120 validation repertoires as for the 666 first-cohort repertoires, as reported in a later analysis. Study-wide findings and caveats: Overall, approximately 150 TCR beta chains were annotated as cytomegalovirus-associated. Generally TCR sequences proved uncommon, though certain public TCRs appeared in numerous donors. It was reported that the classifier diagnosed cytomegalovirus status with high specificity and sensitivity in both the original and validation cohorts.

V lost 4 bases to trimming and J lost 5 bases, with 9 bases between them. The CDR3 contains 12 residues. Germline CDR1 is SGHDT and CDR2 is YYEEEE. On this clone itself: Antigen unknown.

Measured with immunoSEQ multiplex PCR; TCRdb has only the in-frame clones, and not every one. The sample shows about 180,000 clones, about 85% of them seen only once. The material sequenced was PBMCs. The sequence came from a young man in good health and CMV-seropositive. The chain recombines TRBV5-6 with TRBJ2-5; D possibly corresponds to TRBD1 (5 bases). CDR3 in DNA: TGTGCCAGCAGCCCAGGGTTGGAGACCCAGTACTTC. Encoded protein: CASSPGLETQYF.